The text below deals with one TCR beta chain. The sample originates from a study of blood T cell repertoires in COVID-19. Germline-derived CDR1 and CDR2 are KGHDR and SFDVKD. The CDR3 consists of 16 residues. The V and J ends lost 1 base and 0 bases, in that order; junction bases with no gene match: 2. In the original workflow: Amplifying reference gene primers gave estimates of nucleated cell counts. Sequencing used immunoSEQ multiplex PCR; TCRdb keeps in-frame clones, though not all of them. V and J calls and clone size follow that table, whereas D and trimming were derived from the DNA. The table shows 200,000 to 250,000 clones, with 70% to 90% occurring only once.

The V and J genes are TRBV24-1 and TRBJ2-1; 7 positions agree with TRBD2. This receptor was taken from a woman aged 40 to 50 who had recovered from COVID-19. The sample was peripheral blood. The DNA for the CDR3 is TGTGCCACCAGTGATTTTGGCGGGGGCTCCTACAATGAGCAGTTCTTC. As protein: CATSDFGGGSYNEQFF.